The 7 T cell receptor beta chains given below trace back to one sample, sequenced in a study of CD8+ T cells in alopecia areata. The sample's treatment: oral pan-JAK inhibitor, 5-10 mg twice daily. Reverse transcribed after extraction, RNA yielded cDNA as the sequencing template. Measured with immunoSEQ multiplex PCR; TCRdb has only the in-frame clones, and not every one. The sample holds approximately 200,000 clones, roughly three fifths seen once. The sample here was CD4+ T cells sorted from blood, taken at week 4, from a patient treated with tofacitinib. These receptors originate from a human donor with alopecia areata.

This clone was observed a handful of times. This chain links TRBV14 with TRBJ2-7; a possible D gene is TRBD1 (5 bases). The germline gives CDR1 SGHDN, CDR2 FVKESK. This CDR3 contains 15 residues. Trimming pared 4 bases from V and 2 bases from J, leaving 15 bases between. The CDR3 is CASSPLGKGAYEQYF. CDR3 coding DNA: TGTGCCAGCAGCCCGTTGGGGAAAGGGGCCTACGAGCAGTACTTC. Filled out from reference TRBV14 and TRBJ2-7, the complete variable domain reads EAGVTQFPSHSVIEKGQTVTLRCDPISGHDNLYWYRRVMGKEIKFLLHFVKESKQDESGMPNNRFLAERTGGTYSTLKVQPAELEDSGVYFCASSPLGKGAYEQYFGPGTRLTVT.

The chain carries TRBV7-3 and TRBJ1-1; 7 nucleotides line up with TRBD1. There are 12 residues in the CDR3. Per germline, CDR1 SGHTA and CDR2 FQGTGA. Germline trimming cut 5 bases from V and 6 bases from J; bases unmatched to any gene: 3. The CDR3 DNA reads TGTGCCAGCAGCCTCGGACAGGCTGAAGCTTTCTTT. Its protein is CASSLGQAEAFF.

There are a few counts of this clone. The chain combines TRBV15 with TRBJ2-5; TRBD1 agrees at 8 bases. With 8 bases clipped from V and 5 bases from J, the junction kept 4 bases outside the gene matches. Germline V gene data show CDR1 as LNHNV and CDR2 as YYDKDF (reference sequence). This CDR3 contains 12 residues. The CDR3 is CATRTGLETQYF. The DNA for the CDR3 is TGTGCCACCCGGACAGGGTTGGAGACCCAGTACTTC.

In its sample, this clone was seen a few times. The V and J genes are TRBV18 and TRBJ1-2, with D tentatively TRBD1 (5 bases). Germline V gene data show CDR1 as KGHSH and CDR2 as LQKENI. The length of the CDR3 is 14 residues. The ends were cut back, 2 bases at V and 3 bases at J, with 10 bases in the middle. Here the CDR3 DNA reads TGTGCCAGCTCACCAATAGGGACGGACTATGGCTACACCTTC. Amino acids: CASSPIGTDYGYTF.

The table lists this clone with a few counts. This sequence joins TRBV14 and TRBJ2-7; D gene uncertain. Trimming removed 4 bases from V and 0 bases from J, with 13 bases in between. The CDR3 spans 15 residues. Germline values: CDR1 SGHDN, CDR2 FVKESK. The CDR3 is CASSLGITSSYEQYF. Written as DNA, the CDR3 is TGTGCCAGCAGCCTGGGGATTACTTCCTCCTACGAGCAGTACTTC.

As to this clone: Other DNA sequences of this sample code for an identical CDR3. The V and J genes are TRBV20-1 and TRBJ2-3; D unclear. The CDR3 is 10 residues long. Germline CDR1 and CDR2: DFQATT and SNEGSKA (reference sequence). Between the trimmed V and J ends, which lost 3 bases and 3 bases, there was a span of 1 base. The CDR3 nucleotides are TGCAGTGCTAGGACAGATACGCAGTATTTT. Translated: CSARTDTQYF.

This clone was counted at least ten times. The J gene is TRBJ2-7, the V gene TRBV6-5, with unresolved D. This CDR3 is built from 14 residues. Deletions cut 7 bases from V and 0 bases from J, with 13 bases between. Per the germline V gene, CDR1 is MNHEY and CDR2 is SVGAGI. DNA of the CDR3: TGTGCCAGCACATACACAGCGAGCTCCTACGAGCAGTACTTC. Its translation: CASTYTASSYEQYF.